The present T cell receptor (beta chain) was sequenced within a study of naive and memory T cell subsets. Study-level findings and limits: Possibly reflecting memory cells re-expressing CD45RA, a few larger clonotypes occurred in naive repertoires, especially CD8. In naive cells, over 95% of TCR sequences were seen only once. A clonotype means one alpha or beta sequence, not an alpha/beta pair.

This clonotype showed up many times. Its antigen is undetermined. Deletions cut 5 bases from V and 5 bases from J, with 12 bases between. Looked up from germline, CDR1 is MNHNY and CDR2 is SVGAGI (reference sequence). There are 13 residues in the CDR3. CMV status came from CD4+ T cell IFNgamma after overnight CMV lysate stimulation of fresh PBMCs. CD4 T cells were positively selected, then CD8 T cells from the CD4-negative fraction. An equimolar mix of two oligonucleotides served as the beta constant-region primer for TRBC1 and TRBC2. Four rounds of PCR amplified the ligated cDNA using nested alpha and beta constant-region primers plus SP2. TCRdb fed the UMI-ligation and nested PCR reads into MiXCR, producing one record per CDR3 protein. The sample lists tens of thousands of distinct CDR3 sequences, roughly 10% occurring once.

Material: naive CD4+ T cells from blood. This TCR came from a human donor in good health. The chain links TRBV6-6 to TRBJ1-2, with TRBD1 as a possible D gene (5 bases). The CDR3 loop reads CASSHGTDYGYTF. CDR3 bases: TGTGCCAGCAGTCACGGGACGGATTATGGCTACACCTTC.